Below are 10 T cell receptor beta chains sequenced from a single sample in a study of blood T cell repertoires in COVID-19. Sequenced by immunoSEQ multiplex PCR; TCRdb stores in-frame clones only, minus some. The sample holds around 180,000 clones, approximately 81% seen once. The sample comprised peripheral blood. These receptor sequences come from a woman older than 75 with active or convalescent COVID-19.

This chain uses TRBV10-2 with TRBJ1-5; 8 bases fit TRBD1. The CDR3 loop spans 16 amino acids. Losses at the gene ends were 6 bases for V and 7 bases for J; bases not matched to a gene: 14. Germline CDR1 reads WSHSY; CDR2 reads SAAADI. The CDR3 DNA is TGCGCCAGCAGGGAAGGGCAGGGGGCAACTGGCCAGCCCCAGCATTTT. Encoded protein: CASREGQGATGQPQHF.

V is TRBV5-1 and J is TRBJ2-7; the match to TRBD1 covers 8 bases. The V and J ends lost 4 bases and 5 bases, in that order; junction bases with no gene match: 11. The CDR3 sequence is 15 residues long. Germline CDR1 SGHRS, CDR2 YFSETQ. CDR3 amino acids: CASSRTSTGVHEQYF. CDR3 nucleotide sequence: TGCGCCAGCAGCCGTACCTCGACAGGGGTCCACGAGCAGTACTTC.

This clone is a singleton in its sample. The rearrangement uses TRBV20-1 and TRBJ1-2; weak D call: TRBD1 (6 bases). The CDR3 length is 11 residues. The ends were cut back, 1 base at V and 12 bases at J, with 12 bases in the middle. Germline V lookup: CDR1 DFQATT, CDR2 SNEGSKA (reference sequence). CDR3 loop: CSARGDRFNTF. The CDR3 bases are TGCAGTGCTAGAGGCGACAGGTTTAACACCTTC.

The CDR3 spells CASSPRQAHTQYF. The CDR3 coding sequence is TGTGCCAGCAGCCCGCGACAGGCCCATACGCAGTATTTT. The rearrangement links TRBV5-4 to TRBJ2-3; perhaps TRBD1 as D (6 bases). The CDR3 runs 13 residues. Germline values: CDR1 SGHNT, CDR2 YYREEE (reference sequence). The V end lost 4 bases, the J end lost 7 bases, and 13 bases lay between the germline ends.

V usage is TRBV19 and J usage is TRBJ2-1; 13 bases line up with TRBD2. This CDR3 spans 18 amino acids. V lost 10 bases and J lost 8; bases outside the gene matches: 20. Germline V gene sequence: CDR1 LNHDA, CDR2 SQIVND (reference sequence). The CDR3 here is CATKGGGLAGVVWDEQFF. The CDR3 DNA reads as TGTGCCACCAAAGGGGGTGGACTAGCGGGAGTGGTTTGGGATGAGCAGTTCTTC. The full variable domain, completed using reference TRBV19 and TRBJ2-1, is DGGITQSPKYLFRKEGQNVTLSCEQNLNHDAMYWYRQDPGQGLRLIYYSQIVNDFQKGDIAEGYSVSREKKESFPLTVTSAQKNPTAFYLCATKGGGLAGVVWDEQFFGPGTRLTVL.

The gene calls are TRBV27 and TRBJ2-1; D may be TRBD2 (5 bases). V was trimmed by 8 bases and J by 4 bases, leaving 18 bases between them. The CDR3 is made up of 15 amino acids. Germline V gene data show CDR1 as MNHEY and CDR2 as SMNVEV (reference sequence). The CDR3 sequence is CASSSSLDFYNEQFF. The CDR3 DNA reads TGTGCCAGCTCATCCTCCCTGGACTTTTACAATGAGCAGTTCTTC.

This chain uses TRBV2 with TRBJ1-1; unclear D gene. This CDR3 comprises 14 residues. Germline-derived CDR1 and CDR2 are SNHLY and FYNNEI. V was cut by 6 bases and J by 4 bases, with 15 bases left in between. CDR3 nucleotides: TGTGCCAGCAGCGTCGAATACACGGGCACTGAAGCTTTCTTT. Encoded protein: CASSVEYTGTEAFF. The full variable domain, rest sourced from reference TRBV2 and TRBJ1-1, is EPEVTQTPSHQVTQMGQEVILRCVPISNHLYFYWYRQILGQKVEFLVSFYNNEISEKSEIFDDQFSVERPDGSNFTLKIRSTKLEDSAMYFCASSVEYTGTEAFFGQGTRLTVV.

This chain connects TRBV7-8 to TRBJ2-3; 11 bases map to TRBD2. Losses at the gene ends were 5 bases for V and 4 bases for J; bases not matched to a gene: 8. The CDR3 covers 16 residues. Germline lookup yields CDR1 SGHVS and CDR2 FQNEAQ. The CDR3, as DNA: TGTGCCAGCAGCGGCCGAGGACTAGCGGGTGCAGATACGCAGTATTTT. Translation: CASSGRGLAGADTQYF.

This chain links TRBV2 with TRBJ1-1; 7 nucleotides agree with TRBD1. Germline-derived CDR1 and CDR2 are SNHLY and FYNNEI. The CDR3 is 15 residues long. V lost 5 bases to trimming and J lost 4 bases; unmatched junction nucleotides: 10. In DNA form, the CDR3 reads TGTGCCAGCAGTCTGTACGGCAGGGGGAGCACTGAAGCTTTCTTT. Amino acid sequence: CASSLYGRGSTEAFF.

The CDR3 nucleotides are TGTGCCAGCAGCTTAGCCGGGAGGGCCCTCGGGGAGCAGTACTTC. Amino acids: CASSLAGRALGEQYF. This chain links TRBV7-8 with TRBJ2-7; the match to TRBD2 covers 8 bases. J gave up 7 bases and V 0 bases, and 8 bases lay outside the gene matches. The length of the CDR3 is 15 residues. CDR1 and CDR2 (germline): SGHVS, FQNEAQ.